This TCR beta chain was captured by sequencing in a study of OX40 agonist ivuxolimab in advanced cancers. Study-wide results and limits: In general, CD8+ T cells held more expanded clones than CD4+ did, on average. At 0.1 to 3.0 mg/kg, CD4+ and CD8+ blood T cells expanded clonally by week 6. Clonal expansion in partial responders at 0.1-3.0 mg/kg ranked among the lowest.

Data came from immunoSEQ multiplex PCR; TCRdb stores just in-frame clones and leaves some out. The sample holds fewer than 45,000 clones, roughly 80% seen once. As concerns this clone: What it binds is unknown.

This material consisted of CD4+ or CD8+ T cells sorted from blood, taken in a trial of the OX40 agonist ivuxolimab. This TCR derives from an adult with an advanced solid tumor such as melanoma, head and neck, liver or kidney cancer.

CDR3 nucleotide sequence: TGCAGCGTGGTTACAGGGAGTAGGTGGTTCTTC. Protein sequence: CSVVTGSRWFF. V gene TRBV29-1 combines with J gene TRBJ2-1; D may be TRBD1 (6 bases). The CDR3 runs 11 residues. Trimming removed 6 bases from V and 15 bases from J, with 18 bases in between. Germline assignment: CDR1 SQVTM and CDR2 ANQGSEA.